This T cell receptor beta chain was documented in a study of technical replicates of blood from a few donors. The V gene end was trimmed by 2 bases and the J gene end by 9 bases; junction bases not matched to a gene: 10. The CDR3 is 15 residues long. Per the germline V gene, CDR1 is MDHEN and CDR2 is SYDVKM. Profiling relied on immunoSEQ multiplex PCR, and the TCRdb table lists in-frame clones only, not all of them. The sample contains some 70,000 clones, more than 90% of which appear only once. The clonotype was recovered from a human donor in good health. The V gene is TRBV28, the J gene TRBJ1-5; TRBD1 matches 7 bases. The sample consisted of T cells isolated from PBMCs. CDR3 sequence (DNA): TGTGCCAGCAGTTTACTTAGGGACAGCCTGGGGCCCCAGCATTTT. Its translation is CASSLLRDSLGPQHF. The whole variable domain, remainder taken from reference TRBV28 and TRBJ1-5, is DVKVTQSSRYLVKRTGEKVFLECVQDMDHENMFWYRQDPGLGLRLIYFSYDVKMKEKGDIPEGYSVSREKKERFSLILESASTNQTSMYLCASSLLRDSLGPQHFGDGTRLSIL.